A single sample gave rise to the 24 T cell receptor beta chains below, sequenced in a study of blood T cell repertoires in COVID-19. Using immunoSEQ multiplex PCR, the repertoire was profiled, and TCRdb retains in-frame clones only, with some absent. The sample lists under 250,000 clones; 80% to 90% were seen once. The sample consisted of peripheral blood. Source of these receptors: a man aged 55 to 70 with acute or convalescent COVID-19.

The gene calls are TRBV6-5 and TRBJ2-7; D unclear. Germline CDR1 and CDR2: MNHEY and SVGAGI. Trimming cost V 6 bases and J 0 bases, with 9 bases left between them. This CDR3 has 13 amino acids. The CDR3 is CASRPQSSYEQYF. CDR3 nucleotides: TGTGCCAGCAGGCCACAAAGCTCCTACGAGCAGTACTTC.

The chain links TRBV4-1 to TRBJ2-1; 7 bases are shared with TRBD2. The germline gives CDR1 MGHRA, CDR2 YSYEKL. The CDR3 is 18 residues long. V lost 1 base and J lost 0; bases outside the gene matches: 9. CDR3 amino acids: CASSQVATSFGSYNEQFF. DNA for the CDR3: TGCGCCAGCAGCCAAGTAGCGACTAGCTTCGGCTCCTACAATGAGCAGTTCTTC.

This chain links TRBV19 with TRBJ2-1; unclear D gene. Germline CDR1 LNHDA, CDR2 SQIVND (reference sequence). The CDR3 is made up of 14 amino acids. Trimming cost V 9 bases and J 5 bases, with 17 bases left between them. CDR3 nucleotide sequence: TGTGCCAGCCGTAGATCCGGGTTCGACAATGAGCAGTTCTTC. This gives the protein CASRRSGFDNEQFF.

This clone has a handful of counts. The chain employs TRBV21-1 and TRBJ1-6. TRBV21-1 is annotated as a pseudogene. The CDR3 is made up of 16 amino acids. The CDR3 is CASSLKAGAYNSPLHF. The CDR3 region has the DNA TGTGCCAGCAGTCTCAAGGCGGGGGCCTATAATTCACCCCTCCACTTT.

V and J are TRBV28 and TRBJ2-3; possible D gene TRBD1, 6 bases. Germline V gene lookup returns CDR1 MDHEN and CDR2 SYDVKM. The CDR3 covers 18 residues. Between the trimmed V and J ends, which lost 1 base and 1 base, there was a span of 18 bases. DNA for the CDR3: TGTGCCAGCAGTTTATTTGGACAGCTACCTGGAGGCACAGATACGCAGTATTTT. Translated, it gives CASSLFGQLPGGTDTQYF.

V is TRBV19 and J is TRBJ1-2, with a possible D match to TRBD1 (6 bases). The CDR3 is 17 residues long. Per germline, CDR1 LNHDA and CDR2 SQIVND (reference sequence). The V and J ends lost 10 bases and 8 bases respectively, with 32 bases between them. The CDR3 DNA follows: TGTGCCACCTCCTCCGGGGGGGGCGCACCCCTCGGGGGAGGCTACACCTTC. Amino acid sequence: CATSSGGGAPLGGGYTF.

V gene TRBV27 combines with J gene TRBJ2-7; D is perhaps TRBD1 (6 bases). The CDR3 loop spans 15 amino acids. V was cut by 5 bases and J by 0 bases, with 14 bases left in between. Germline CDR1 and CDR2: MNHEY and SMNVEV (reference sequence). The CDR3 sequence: CASSPTGVGSYEQYF. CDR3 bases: TGTGCCAGCAGTCCGACAGGCGTCGGCTCCTACGAGCAGTACTTC.

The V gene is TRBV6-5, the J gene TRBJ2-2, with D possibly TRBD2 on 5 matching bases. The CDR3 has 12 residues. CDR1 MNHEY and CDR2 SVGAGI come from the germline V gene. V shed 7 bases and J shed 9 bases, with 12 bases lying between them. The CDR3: CASNDPSRELFF. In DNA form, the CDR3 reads TGTGCCAGCAACGACCCTAGCCGGGAGCTGTTTTTT.

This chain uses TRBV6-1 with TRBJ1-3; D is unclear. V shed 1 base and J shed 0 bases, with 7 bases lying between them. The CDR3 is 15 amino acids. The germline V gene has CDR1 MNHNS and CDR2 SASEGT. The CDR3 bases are TGTGCCAGCAGTGAAGGTAGCTTCTCTGGAAACACCATATATTTT. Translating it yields CASSEGSFSGNTIYF.

CDR3 DNA sequence: TGTGCCAGCACCCCCGGGAGGCGGGGCGAGCAGTACTTC. Protein product: CASTPGRRGEQYF. The V call is TRBV6-5, the J call TRBJ2-7, with 7 bases fitting TRBD2. Trimming took 7 bases from V and 6 from J; bases not matched to a gene: 9. Germline CDR1 MNHEY, CDR2 SVGAGI. The CDR3 runs 13 residues.

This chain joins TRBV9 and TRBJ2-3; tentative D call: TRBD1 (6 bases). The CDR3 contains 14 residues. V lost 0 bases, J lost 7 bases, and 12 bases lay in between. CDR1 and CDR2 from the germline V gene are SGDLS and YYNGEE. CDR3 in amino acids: CASSVGPDRNTQYF. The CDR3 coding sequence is TGTGCCAGCAGCGTAGGCCCGGACAGAAATACGCAGTATTTT.

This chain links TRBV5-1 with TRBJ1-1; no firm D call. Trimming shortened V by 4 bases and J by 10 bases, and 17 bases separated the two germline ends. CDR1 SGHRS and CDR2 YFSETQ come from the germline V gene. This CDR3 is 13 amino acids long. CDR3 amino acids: CASSPNTAGGAFF. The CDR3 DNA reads TGCGCCAGCAGCCCAAACACGGCAGGAGGAGCTTTCTTT.

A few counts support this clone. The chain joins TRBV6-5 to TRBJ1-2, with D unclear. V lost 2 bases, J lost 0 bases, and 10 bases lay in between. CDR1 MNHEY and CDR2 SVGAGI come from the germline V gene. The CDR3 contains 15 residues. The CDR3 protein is CASSYDPGANYGYTF. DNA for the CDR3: TGTGCCAGCAGTTACGATCCGGGAGCTAACTATGGCTACACCTTC.

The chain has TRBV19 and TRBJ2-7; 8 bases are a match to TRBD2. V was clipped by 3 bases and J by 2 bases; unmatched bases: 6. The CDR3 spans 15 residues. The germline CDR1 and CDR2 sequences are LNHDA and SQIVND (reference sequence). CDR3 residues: CASSIRSGGPYEQYF. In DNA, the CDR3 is TGTGCCAGTAGTATCCGCTCGGGAGGGCCCTACGAGCAGTACTTC.

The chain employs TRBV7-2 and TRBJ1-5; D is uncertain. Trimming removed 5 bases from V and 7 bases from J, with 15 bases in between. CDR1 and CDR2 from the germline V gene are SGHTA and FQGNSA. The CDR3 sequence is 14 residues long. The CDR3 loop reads CASSPSQVGQPQHF. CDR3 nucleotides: TGTGCCAGCAGCCCATCCCAAGTGGGCCAGCCCCAGCATTTT.

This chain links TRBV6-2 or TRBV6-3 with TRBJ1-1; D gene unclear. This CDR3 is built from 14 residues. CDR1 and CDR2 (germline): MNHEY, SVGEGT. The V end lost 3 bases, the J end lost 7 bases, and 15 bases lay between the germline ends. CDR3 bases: TGTGCCAGCAGTTATTATTTGGGGAGCGATGAAGCTTTCTTT. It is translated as CASSYYLGSDEAFF.

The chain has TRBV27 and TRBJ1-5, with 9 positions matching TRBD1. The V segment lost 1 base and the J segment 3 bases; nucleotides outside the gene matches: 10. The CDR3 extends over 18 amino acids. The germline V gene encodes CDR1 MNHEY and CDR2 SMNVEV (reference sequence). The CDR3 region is CASSLYVGGQGINQPQHF. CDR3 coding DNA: TGTGCCAGCAGTTTATATGTAGGGGGACAGGGTATCAATCAGCCCCAGCATTTT.

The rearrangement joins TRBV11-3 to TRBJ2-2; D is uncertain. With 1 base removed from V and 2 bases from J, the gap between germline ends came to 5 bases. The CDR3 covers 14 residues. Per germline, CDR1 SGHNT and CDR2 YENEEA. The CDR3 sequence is CASSLAVNTGELFF. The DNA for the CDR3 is TGTGCCAGCAGCTTAGCGGTAAACACCGGGGAGCTGTTTTTT.

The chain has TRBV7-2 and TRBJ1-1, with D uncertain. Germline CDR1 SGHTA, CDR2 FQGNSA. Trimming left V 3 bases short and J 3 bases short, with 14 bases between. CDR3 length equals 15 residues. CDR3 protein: CASSLSDRADTEAFF. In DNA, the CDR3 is TGTGCCAGCAGCTTGTCGGACCGAGCGGACACTGAAGCTTTCTTT.

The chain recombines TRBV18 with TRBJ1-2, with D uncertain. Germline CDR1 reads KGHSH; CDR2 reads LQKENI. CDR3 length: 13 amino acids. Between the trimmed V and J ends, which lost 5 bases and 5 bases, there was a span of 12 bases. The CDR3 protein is CASSESGGYGYTF. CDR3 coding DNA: TGTGCCAGCTCAGAGTCGGGAGGTTATGGCTACACCTTC. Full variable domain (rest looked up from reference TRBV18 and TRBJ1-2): NAGVMQNPRHLVRRRGQEARLRCSPMKGHSHVYWYRQLPEEGLKFMVYLQKENIIDESGMPKERFSAEFPKEGPSILRIQQVVRGDSAAYFCASSESGGYGYTFGSGTRLTVV.

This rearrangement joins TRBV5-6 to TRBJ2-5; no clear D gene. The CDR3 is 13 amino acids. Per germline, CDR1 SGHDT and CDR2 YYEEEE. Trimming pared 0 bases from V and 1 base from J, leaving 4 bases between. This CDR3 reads CASSLGVQETQYF. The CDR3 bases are TGTGCCAGCAGCTTGGGAGTCCAAGAGACCCAGTACTTC.

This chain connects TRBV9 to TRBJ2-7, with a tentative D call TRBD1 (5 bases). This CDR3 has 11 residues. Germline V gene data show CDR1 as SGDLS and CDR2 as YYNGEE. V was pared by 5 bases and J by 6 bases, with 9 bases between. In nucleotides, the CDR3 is TGTGCCAGCAGGGGGCTAATCGAGCAGTACTTC. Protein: CASRGLIEQYF. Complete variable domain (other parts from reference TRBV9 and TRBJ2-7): DSGVTQTPKHLITATGQRVTLRCSPRSGDLSVYWYQQSLDQGLQFLIQYYNGEERAKGNILERFSAQQFPDLHSELNLSSLELGDSALYFCASRGLIEQYFGPGTRLTVT.

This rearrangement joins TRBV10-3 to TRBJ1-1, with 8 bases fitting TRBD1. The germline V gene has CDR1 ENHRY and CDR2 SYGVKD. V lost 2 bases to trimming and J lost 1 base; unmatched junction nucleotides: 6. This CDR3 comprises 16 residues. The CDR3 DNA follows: TGTGCCATCAGTGAGAGTTTGACAGGGGCGAACACTGAAGCTTTCTTT. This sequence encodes CAISESLTGANTEAFF.

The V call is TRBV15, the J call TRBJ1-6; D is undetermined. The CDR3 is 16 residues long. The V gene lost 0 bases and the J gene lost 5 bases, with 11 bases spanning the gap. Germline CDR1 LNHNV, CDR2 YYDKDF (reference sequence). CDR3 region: CATSRDPRADNSPLHF. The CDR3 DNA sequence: TGTGCCACCAGCAGAGATCCCCGCGCTGATAATTCACCCCTCCACTTT. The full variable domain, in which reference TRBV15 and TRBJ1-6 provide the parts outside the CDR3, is DAMVIQNPRYQVTQFGKPVTLSCSQTLNHNVMYWYQQKSSQAPKLLFHYYDKDFNNEADTPDNFQSRRPNTSFCFLDIRSPGLGDTAMYLCATSRDPRADNSPLHFGNGTRLTVT.